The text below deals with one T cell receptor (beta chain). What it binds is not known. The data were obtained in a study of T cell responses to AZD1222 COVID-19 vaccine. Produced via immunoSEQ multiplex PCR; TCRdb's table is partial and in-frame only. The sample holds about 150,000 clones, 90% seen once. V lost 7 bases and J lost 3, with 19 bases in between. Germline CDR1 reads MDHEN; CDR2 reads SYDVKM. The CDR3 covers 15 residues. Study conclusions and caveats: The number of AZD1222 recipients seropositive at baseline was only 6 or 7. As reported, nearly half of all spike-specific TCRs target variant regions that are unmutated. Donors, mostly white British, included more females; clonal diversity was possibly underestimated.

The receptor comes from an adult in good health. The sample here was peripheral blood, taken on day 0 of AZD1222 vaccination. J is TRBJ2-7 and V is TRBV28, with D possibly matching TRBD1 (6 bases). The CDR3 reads CASTPDTFRGYEQYF. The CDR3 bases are TGTGCCAGCACCCCCGATACTTTCAGGGGCTACGAGCAGTACTTC.